This T cell receptor beta chain was retrieved from a study of graft-versus-host responses after intestinal transplantation. Background on the study: Each recipient received anti-thymocyte globulin induction, then tacrolimus and steroids for about 3 years.

Findings and limits, study-wide: Marrow from the recipient contained GvH clones, some of which had appeared first in ileum or blood.

The repertoire was sequenced with immunoSEQ multiplex PCR; TCRdb's copy has only in-frame clones and lacks some. This sample has about 120,000 clones, with over 85% found just once. This CDR3 spans 12 amino acids. The germline CDR1 and CDR2 sequences are MNHNS and SASEGT. Deletions cut 8 bases from V and 5 bases from J, with 9 bases between. This clone was seen more than once but under ten times. Its antigen is currently unknown. This TCR was recovered from a human donor who was the organ donor for an intestinal transplant. Specimen: unstimulated CD4+ T cells sorted from spleen or lymph node cells, collected before transplant. The chain carries TRBV6-1 and TRBJ1-4, with unresolved D. The CDR3 DNA reads TGTGCCAGCGCCCGGCCGAATGAAAAACTGTTTTTT. Encoded protein: CASARPNEKLFF.